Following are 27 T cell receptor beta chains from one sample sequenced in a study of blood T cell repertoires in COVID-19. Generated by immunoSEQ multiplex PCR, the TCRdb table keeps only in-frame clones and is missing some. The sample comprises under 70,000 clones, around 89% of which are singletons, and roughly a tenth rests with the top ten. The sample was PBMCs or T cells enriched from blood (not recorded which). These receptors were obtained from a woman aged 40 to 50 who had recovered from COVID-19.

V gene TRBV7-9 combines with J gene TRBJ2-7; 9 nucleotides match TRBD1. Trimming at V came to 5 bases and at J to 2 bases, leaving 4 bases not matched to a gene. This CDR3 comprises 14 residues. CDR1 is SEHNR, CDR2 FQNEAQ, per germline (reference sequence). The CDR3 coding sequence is TGTGCCAGCAGCGCTACAGGGGGCACCTACGAGCAGTACTTC. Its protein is CASSATGGTYEQYF.

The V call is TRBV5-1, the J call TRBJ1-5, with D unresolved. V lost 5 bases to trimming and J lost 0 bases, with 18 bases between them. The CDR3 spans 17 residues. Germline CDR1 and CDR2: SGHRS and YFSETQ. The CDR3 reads CASSRREAGYSNQPQHF. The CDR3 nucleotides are TGCGCCAGCAGTAGGAGGGAAGCTGGTTATAGCAATCAGCCCCAGCATTTT. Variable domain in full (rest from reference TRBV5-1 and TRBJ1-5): KAGVTQTPRYLIKTRGQQVTLSCSPISGHRSVSWYQQTPGQGLQFLFEYFSETQRNKGNFPGRFSGRQFSNSRSEMNVSTLELGDSALYLCASSRREAGYSNQPQHFGDGTRLSIL.

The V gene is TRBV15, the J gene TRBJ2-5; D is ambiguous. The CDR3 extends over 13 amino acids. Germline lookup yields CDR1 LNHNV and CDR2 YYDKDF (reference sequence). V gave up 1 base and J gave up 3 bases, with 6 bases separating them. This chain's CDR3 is CATSRGAEETQYF. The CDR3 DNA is TGTGCCACCAGCAGAGGGGCAGAAGAGACCCAGTACTTC.

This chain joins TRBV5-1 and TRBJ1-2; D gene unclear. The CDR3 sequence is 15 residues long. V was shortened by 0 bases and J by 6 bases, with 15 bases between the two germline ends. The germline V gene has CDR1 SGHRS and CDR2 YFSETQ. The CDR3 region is CASSLEGLAEDGYTF. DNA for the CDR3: TGCGCCAGCAGCTTGGAAGGACTAGCTGAGGATGGCTACACCTTC.

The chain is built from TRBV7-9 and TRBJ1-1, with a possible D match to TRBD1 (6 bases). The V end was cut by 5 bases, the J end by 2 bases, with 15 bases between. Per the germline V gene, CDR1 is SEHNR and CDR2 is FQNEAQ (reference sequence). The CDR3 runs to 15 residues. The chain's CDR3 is CASSLVGGLNTEAFF. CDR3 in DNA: TGTGCCAGCAGCCTTGTAGGGGGTCTTAACACTGAAGCTTTCTTT. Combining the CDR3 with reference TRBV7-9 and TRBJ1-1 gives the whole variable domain DTGVSQNPRHKITKRGQNVTFRCDPISEHNRLYWYRQTLGQGPEFLTYFQNEAQLEKSRLLSDRFSAERPKGSFSTLEIQRTEQGDSAMYLCASSLVGGLNTEAFFGQGTRLTVV.

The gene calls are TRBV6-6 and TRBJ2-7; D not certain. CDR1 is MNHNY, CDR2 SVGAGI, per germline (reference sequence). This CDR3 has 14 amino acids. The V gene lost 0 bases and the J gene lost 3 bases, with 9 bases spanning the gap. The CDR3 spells CASSYSIPGYEQYF. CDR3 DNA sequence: TGTGCCAGCAGTTACTCGATCCCAGGCTACGAGCAGTACTTC.

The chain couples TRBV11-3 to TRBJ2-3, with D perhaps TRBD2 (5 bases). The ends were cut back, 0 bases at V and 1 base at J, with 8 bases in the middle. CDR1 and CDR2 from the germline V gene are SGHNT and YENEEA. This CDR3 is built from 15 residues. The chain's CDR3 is CASSLESGRTDTQYF. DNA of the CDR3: TGTGCCAGCAGCTTAGAGAGCGGCCGCACAGATACGCAGTATTTT.

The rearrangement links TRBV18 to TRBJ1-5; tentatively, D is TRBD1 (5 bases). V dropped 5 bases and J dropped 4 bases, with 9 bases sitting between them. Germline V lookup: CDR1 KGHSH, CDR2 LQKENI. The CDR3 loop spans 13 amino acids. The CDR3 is CASSSDSNQPQHF. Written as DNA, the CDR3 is TGTGCCAGCTCATCTGACAGTAATCAGCCCCAGCATTTT.

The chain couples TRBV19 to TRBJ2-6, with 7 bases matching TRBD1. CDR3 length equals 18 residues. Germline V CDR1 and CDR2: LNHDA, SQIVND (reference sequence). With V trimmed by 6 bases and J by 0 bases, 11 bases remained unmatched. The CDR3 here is CASRGRRQGDSGANVLTF. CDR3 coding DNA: TGTGCCAGTAGGGGCCGCCGACAGGGAGACTCTGGGGCCAACGTCCTGACTTTC.

CDR3 in DNA: TGTGCCAGTAGTATAGGGGACAGCCCGTACAATGAGCAGTTCTTC. It is translated as CASSIGDSPYNEQFF. This rearrangement joins TRBV19 to TRBJ2-1; 7 bases match TRBD1. Unmatched junction bases numbered 4, after V lost 1 base and J lost 4 bases. This CDR3 has 15 residues. The germline gives CDR1 LNHDA, CDR2 SQIVND (reference sequence).

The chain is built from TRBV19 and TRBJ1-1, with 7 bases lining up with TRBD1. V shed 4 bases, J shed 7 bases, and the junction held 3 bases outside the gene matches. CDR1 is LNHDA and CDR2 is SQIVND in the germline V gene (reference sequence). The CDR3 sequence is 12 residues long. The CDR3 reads CASSTNRGEAFF. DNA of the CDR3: TGTGCCAGTAGTACCAACAGGGGTGAAGCTTTCTTT.

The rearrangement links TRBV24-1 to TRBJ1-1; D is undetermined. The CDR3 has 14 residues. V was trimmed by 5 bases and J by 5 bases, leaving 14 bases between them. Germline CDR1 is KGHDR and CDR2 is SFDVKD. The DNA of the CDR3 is TGTGCCACCAGTGGTGGGGTGGGAGGAACTGAAGCTTTCTTT. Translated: CATSGGVGGTEAFF.

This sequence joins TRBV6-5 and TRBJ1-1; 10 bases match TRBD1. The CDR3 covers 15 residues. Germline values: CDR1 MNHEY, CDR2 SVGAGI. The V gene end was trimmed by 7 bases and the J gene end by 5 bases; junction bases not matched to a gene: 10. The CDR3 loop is CASTYAGTGVTEAFF. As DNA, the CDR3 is TGTGCCAGCACCTATGCCGGGACAGGGGTTACTGAAGCTTTCTTT.

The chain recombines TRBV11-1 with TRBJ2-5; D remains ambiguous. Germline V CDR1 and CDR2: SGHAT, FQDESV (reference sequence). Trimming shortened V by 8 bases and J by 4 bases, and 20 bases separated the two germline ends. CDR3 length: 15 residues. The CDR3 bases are TGTGCCAGCTCACCTCTCGAGGCAGCGCGAGAGACCCAGTACTTC. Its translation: CASSPLEAARETQYF.

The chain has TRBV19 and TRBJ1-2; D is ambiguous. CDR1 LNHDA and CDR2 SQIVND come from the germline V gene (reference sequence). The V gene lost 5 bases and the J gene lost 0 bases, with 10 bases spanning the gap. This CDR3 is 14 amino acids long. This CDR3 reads CASSPALANYGYTF. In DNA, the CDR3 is TGTGCCAGTAGTCCCGCTCTAGCTAACTATGGCTACACCTTC.

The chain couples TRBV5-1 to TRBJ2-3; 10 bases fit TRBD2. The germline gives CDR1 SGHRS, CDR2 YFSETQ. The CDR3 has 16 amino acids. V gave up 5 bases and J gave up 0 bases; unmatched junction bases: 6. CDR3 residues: CASRRSGGASTDTQYF. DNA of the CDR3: TGCGCCAGCAGACGGAGCGGGGGGGCGAGCACAGATACGCAGTATTTT.

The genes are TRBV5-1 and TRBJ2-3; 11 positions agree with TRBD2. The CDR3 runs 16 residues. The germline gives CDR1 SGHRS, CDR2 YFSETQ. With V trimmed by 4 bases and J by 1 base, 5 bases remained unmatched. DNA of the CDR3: TGCGCCAGCAGCCCTGCGGGACTAGCGGGCACAGATACGCAGTATTTT. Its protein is CASSPAGLAGTDTQYF.

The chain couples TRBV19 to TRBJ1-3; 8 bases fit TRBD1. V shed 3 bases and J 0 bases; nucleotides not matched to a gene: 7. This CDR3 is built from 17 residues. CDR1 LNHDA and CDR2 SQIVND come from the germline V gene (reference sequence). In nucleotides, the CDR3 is TGTGCCAGTAGTATTCGCCAGGGGGCGGACTCTGGAAACACCATATATTTT. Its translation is CASSIRQGADSGNTIYF.

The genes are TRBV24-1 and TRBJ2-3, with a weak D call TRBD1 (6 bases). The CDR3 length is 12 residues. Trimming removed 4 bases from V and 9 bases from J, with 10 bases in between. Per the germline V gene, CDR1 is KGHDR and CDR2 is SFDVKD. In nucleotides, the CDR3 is TGTGCCACCAGTGACACAGGGTTAACGCAGTATTTT. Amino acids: CATSDTGLTQYF.

CDR3 loop: CASRTVPGQGTNEKLFF. CDR3 coding DNA: TGTGCCAGCAGAACAGTCCCGGGACAGGGAACTAATGAAAAACTGTTTTTT. The chain joins TRBV21-1 to TRBJ1-4; TRBD1 is the table's D call and was not checked against the DNA. TRBV21-1 is given as a pseudogene. The CDR3 runs to 17 residues.

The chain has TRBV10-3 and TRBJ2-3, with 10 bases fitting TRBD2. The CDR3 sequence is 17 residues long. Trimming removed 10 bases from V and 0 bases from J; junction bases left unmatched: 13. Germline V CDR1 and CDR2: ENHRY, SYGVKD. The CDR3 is CATGGSGGESSTDTQYF. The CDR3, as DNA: TGTGCCACCGGGGGAAGCGGGGGGGAATCTAGCACAGATACGCAGTATTTT.

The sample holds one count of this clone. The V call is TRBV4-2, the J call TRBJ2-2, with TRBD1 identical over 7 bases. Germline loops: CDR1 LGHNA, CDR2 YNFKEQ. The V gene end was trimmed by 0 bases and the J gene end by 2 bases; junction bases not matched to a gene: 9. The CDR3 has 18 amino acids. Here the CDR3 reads CASSQDGAGGRNTGELFF. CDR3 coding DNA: TGTGCCAGCAGCCAAGATGGGGCAGGGGGACGCAACACCGGGGAGCTGTTTTTT.

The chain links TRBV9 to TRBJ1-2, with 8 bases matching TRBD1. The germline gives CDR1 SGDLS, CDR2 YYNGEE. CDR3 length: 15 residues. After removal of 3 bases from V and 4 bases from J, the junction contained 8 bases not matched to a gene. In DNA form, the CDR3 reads TGTGCCAGCAGCGCCTGGGTACAGGGGGGCTATGGCTACACCTTC. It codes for CASSAWVQGGYGYTF.

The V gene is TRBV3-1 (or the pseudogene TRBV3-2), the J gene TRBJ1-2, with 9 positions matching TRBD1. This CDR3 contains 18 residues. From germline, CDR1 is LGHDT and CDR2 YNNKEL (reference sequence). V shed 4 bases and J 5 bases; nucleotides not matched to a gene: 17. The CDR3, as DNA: TGTGCCAGCAGCCGCTCCGGGACAGGGTTTTATTTCTTATATGGCTACACCTTC. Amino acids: CASSRSGTGFYFLYGYTF.

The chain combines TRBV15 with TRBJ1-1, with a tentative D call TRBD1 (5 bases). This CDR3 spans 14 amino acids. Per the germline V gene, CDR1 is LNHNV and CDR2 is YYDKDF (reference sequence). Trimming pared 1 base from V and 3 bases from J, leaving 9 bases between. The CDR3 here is CATSRGGGDTEAFF. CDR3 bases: TGTGCCACCAGCAGAGGCGGAGGGGACACTGAAGCTTTCTTT.

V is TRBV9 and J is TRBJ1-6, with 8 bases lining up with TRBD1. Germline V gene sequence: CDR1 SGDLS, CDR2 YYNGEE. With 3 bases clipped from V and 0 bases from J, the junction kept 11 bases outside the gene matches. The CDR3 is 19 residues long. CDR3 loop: CASSDPGTGRSSYNSPLHF. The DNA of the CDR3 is TGTGCCAGCAGCGACCCCGGGACAGGACGAAGCTCCTATAATTCACCCCTCCACTTT.

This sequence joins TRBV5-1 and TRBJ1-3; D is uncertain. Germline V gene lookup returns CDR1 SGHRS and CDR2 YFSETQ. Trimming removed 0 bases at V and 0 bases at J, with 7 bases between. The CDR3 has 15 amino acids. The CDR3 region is CASSLGYSSGNTIYF. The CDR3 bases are TGCGCCAGCAGCTTGGGATACTCCTCTGGAAACACCATATATTTT.